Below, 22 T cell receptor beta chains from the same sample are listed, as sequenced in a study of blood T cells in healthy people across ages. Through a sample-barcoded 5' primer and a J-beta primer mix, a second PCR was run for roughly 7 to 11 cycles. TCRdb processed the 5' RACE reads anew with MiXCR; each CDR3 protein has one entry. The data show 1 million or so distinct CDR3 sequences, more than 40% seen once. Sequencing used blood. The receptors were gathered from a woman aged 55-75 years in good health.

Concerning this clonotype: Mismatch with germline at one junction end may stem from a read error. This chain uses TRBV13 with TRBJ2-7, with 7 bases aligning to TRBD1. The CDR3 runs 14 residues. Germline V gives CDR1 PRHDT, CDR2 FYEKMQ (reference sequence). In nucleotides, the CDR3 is TGTGCCAGCAGCCACCGGACAGGACCCTACGAGCTGTACTTC. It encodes CASSHRTGPYELYF.

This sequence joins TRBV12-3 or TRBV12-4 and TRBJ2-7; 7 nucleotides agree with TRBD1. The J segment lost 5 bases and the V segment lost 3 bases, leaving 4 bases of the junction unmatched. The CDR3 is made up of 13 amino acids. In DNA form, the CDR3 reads TGTGCCAGCAGTTTGTACAGGGGAGACGAGCAGTACTTC. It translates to CASSLYRGDEQYF.

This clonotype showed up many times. The CDR3 coding sequence is TGTGCCAGCACATCGGAGGGGGACGTGTACGAGCAGTACTTC. Encoded protein: CASTSEGDVYEQYF. The chain joins TRBV12-3 or TRBV12-4 to TRBJ2-7, with D tentatively TRBD1 or TRBD2 (6 bases each). This CDR3 contains 14 residues. V was trimmed by 7 bases and J by 4 bases, leaving 17 bases between them.

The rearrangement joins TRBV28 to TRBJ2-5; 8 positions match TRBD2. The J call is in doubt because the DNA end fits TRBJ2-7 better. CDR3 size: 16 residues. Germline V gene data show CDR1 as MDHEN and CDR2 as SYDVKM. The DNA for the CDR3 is TGTGCCAGCGTTGGGAGTATAGCGGGGCAGGGCTCCGAGCAGTACTTC. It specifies CASVGSIAGQGSEQYF.

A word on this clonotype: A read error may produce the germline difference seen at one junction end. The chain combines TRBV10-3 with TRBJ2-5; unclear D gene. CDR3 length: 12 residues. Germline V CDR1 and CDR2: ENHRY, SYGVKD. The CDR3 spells CAISESQEAQYF. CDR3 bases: TGTGCCATCAGTGAGTCGCAAGAGGCCCAGTACTTC.

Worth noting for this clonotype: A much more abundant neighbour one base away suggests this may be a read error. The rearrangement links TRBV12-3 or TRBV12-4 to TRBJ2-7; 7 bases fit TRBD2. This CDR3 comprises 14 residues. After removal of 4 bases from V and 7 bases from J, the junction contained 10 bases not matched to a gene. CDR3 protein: CASSSSGSYNEQYF. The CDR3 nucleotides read TGTGCCAGCAGTTCTAGCGGCTCCTACAATGAGCAGTACTTC.

CDR3 in amino acids: CATSDPVTAYNEQFF. The CDR3 region has the DNA TGTGCCACCAGTGATCCGGTGACAGCCTACAATGAGCAGTTCTTC. This chain joins TRBV24-1 and TRBJ2-1, with D possibly TRBD1 on 5 matching bases. V was pared by 3 bases and J by 2 bases, with 10 bases between. The length of the CDR3 is 15 residues. The V gene's germline CDR1 is KGHDR and CDR2 SFDVKD.

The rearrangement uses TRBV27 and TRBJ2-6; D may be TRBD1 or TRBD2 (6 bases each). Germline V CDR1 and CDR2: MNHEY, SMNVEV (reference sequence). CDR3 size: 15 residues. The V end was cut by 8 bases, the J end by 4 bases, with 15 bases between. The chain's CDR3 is CASSTGAQGANVLTF. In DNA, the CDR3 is TGTGCCAGCTCGACGGGGGCGCAAGGGGCCAACGTCCTGACTTTC.

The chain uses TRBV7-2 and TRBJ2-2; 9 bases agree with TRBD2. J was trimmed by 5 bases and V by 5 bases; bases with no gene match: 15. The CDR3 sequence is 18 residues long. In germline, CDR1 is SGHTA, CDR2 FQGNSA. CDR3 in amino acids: CASSAGPSGTSRTGELFF. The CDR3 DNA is TGTGCCAGCAGCGCAGGGCCTAGCGGGACTTCTCGAACCGGGGAGCTGTTTTTT.

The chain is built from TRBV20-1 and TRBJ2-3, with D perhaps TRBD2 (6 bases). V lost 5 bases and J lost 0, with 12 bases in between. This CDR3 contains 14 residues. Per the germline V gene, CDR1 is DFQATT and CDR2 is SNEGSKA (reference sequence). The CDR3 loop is CSAPLATSTDTQYF. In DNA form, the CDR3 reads TGCAGTGCTCCCCTAGCGACTAGCACAGATACGCAGTATTTT.

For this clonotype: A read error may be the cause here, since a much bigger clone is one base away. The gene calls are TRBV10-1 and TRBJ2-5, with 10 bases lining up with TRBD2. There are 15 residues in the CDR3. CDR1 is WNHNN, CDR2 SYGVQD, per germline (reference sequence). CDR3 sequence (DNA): TGCGCCAGCAGTCGCGGGACTAGCGATCAAGCGACCCAGTACTTC. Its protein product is CASSRGTSDQATQYF.

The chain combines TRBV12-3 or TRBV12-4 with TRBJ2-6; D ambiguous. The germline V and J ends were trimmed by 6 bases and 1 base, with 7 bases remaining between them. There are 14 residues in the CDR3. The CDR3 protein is CASRKPSGANVLTF. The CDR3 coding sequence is TGTGCCAGCAGGAAACCTTCTGGGGCCAACGTCCTGACTTTC.

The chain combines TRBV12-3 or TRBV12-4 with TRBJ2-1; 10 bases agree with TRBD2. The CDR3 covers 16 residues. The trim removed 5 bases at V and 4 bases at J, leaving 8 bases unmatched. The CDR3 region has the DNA TGTGCCAGCAGTAAGGCTAGCGGGAGTCGTTACAATGAGCAGTTCTTC. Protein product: CASSKASGSRYNEQFF.

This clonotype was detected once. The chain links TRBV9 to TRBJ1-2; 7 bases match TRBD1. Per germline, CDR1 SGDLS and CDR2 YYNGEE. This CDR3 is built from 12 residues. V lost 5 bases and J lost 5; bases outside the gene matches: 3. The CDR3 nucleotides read TGTGCCAGCAGTTACAGGGGTTATGGCTACACCTTC. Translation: CASSYRGYGYTF.

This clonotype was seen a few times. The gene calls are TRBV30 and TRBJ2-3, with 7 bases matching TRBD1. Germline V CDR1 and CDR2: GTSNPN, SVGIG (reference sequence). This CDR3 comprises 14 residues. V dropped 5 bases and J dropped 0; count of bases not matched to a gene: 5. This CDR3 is CAWQQGPSTDTQYF. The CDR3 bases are TGTGCCTGGCAACAGGGGCCTAGCACAGATACGCAGTATTTT.

The CDR3 here is CASSFPIPGASDGYEQYF. CDR3 DNA: TGTGCCAGCAGCTTCCCCATTCCAGGGGCCTCGGACGGCTACGAGCAGTACTTC. The chain combines TRBV11-2 with TRBJ2-4; possible D gene TRBD1, 6 bases. The closer fit of TRBJ2-7 to the DNA end suggests the J call may be wrong. The CDR3 covers 18 residues. The V gene's germline CDR1 is SGHAT and CDR2 FQNNGV.

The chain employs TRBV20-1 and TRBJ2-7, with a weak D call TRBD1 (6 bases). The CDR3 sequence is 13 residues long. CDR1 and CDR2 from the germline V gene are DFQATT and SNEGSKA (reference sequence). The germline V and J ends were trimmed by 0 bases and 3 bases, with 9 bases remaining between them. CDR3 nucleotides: TGCAGTGCTAGAGATGGACAGCTCTACGAGCAGTACTTC. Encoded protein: CSARDGQLYEQYF.

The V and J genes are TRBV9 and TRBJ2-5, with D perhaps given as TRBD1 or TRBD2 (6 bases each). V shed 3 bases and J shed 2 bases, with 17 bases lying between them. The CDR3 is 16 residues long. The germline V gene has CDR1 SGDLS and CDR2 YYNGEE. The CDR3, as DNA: TGTGCCAGCAGCGCCGTAGGGAGGACAGCACAAGAGACCCAGTACTTC. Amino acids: CASSAVGRTAQETQYF.

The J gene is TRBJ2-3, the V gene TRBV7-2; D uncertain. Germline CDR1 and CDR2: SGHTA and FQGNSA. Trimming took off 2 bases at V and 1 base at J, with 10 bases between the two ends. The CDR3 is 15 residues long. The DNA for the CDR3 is TGTGCCAGCAGCTTACGGCCAAGGGGCACAGATACGCAGTATTTT. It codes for CASSLRPRGTDTQYF.

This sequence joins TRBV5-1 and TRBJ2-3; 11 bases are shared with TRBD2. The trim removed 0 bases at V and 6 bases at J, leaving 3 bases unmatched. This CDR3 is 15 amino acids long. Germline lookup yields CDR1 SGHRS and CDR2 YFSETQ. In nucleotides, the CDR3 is TGCGCCAGCAGCTTGGCGCCTAGCGGGAGGGATACGCAGTATTTT. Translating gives CASSLAPSGRDTQYF.

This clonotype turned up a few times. This CDR3 is CASSFAGISGYTF. The CDR3 bases are TGTGCCAGCAGCTTTGCGGGGATCTCTGGCTACACCTTC. The J gene is TRBJ1-2, the V gene TRBV7-9; D ambiguous. The CDR3 spans 13 residues. Trimming removed 3 bases at V and 7 bases at J, with 12 bases between. The germline V gene encodes CDR1 SEHNR and CDR2 FQNEAQ (reference sequence).

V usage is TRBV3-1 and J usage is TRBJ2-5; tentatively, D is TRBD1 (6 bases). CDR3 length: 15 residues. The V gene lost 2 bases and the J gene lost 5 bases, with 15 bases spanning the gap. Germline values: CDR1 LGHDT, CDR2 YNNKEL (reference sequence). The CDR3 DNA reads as TGTGCCAGCAGCCAATTCCAGGGGCCCCAGGAGACCCAGTACTTC. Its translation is CASSQFQGPQETQYF.